Below, 32 T cell receptor beta chains from the same sample are listed, as sequenced in a study of CD8+ T cells in alopecia areata. Treatment here: oral pan-JAK inhibitor, 5-10 mg twice daily. RNA extraction was followed by reverse transcription into cDNA, which acted as the sequencing template. TCRdb keeps only in-frame clones here, not all; method: immunoSEQ multiplex PCR. Of 200,000 or so clones in the sample, 58% were seen once. Sequenced here: CD4+ T cells sorted from blood, sampled at week 24, from a patient treated with tofacitinib. These receptors were taken from a human donor with alopecia areata.

V is TRBV7-2 and J is TRBJ2-5; D is undetermined. The germline CDR1 and CDR2 sequences are SGHTA and FQGNSA. V shed 7 bases and J shed 5 bases, with 11 bases lying between them. The length of the CDR3 is 12 residues. DNA of the CDR3: TGTGCCAGCACTTTAATGGGGGAGACCCAGTACTTC. Translation: CASTLMGETQYF.

The genes are TRBV30 and TRBJ2-1, with TRBD2 identical over 11 bases. The length of the CDR3 is 15 residues. Germline V gene data show CDR1 as GTSNPN and CDR2 as SVGIG (reference sequence). Trimming cost V 5 bases and J 0 bases; bases outside gene matches: 3. This CDR3 is CAWQLAGVSYNEQFF. CDR3 nucleotide sequence: TGTGCCTGGCAACTAGCGGGAGTCTCCTACAATGAGCAGTTCTTC.

The chain joins TRBV28 to TRBJ2-1, with TRBD1 as a possible D gene (6 bases). Germline values: CDR1 MDHEN, CDR2 SYDVKM. Trimming took 6 bases from V and 9 from J, leaving 15 bases between them. The CDR3 loop spans 13 amino acids. CDR3 loop: CASSNRANGEQFF. CDR3 DNA sequence: TGTGCCAGCAGCAACAGGGCTAATGGTGAGCAGTTCTTC.

This clone was seen repeatedly, ten times or more. The chain joins TRBV7-9 to TRBJ2-2; D remains ambiguous. Germline loops: CDR1 SEHNR, CDR2 FQNEAQ (reference sequence). The V end was cut by 5 bases, the J end by 3 bases, with 10 bases between. The CDR3 covers 14 residues. The CDR3 DNA is TGTGCCAGCAGCCAGGCGGCGGACACCGGGGAGCTGTTTTTT. Amino acid sequence: CASSQAADTGELFF. The full variable domain, completed using reference TRBV7-9 and TRBJ2-2, is DTGVSQNPRHKITKRGQNVTFRCDPISEHNRLYWYRQTLGQGPEFLTYFQNEAQLEKSRLLSDRFSAERPKGSFSTLEIQRTEQGDSAMYLCASSQAADTGELFFGEGSRLTVL.

The chain links TRBV29-1 to TRBJ1-1; D gene uncertain. The germline V and J ends were trimmed by 4 bases and 8 bases, with 11 bases remaining between them. CDR3 length equals 11 residues. Germline CDR1 reads SQVTM; CDR2 reads ANQGSEA. This CDR3 is CSVVYRVEAFF. The CDR3 bases are TGCAGCGTTGTTTACCGGGTAGAAGCTTTCTTT.

This rearrangement joins TRBV5-4 to TRBJ1-2; 10 positions match TRBD1. The CDR3 is 17 amino acids. Germline CDR1 reads SGHNT; CDR2 reads YYREEE (reference sequence). Unmatched junction bases numbered 12, after V lost 1 base and J lost 6 bases. Written as DNA, the CDR3 is TGTGCCAGCAGCTTGAGTACCGGGACAGGGGCCCGTGATGGCTACACCTTC. Amino acid sequence: CASSLSTGTGARDGYTF.

V is TRBV7-2 and J is TRBJ2-3; 11 bases align to TRBD2. V lost 1 base, J lost 5 bases, and 2 bases stayed unmatched. The CDR3 length is 15 residues. Per the germline V gene, CDR1 is SGHTA and CDR2 is FQGNSA. CDR3 region: CASSLGLAGGDTQYF. The CDR3, as DNA: TGTGCCAGCAGCTTAGGGCTAGCGGGAGGAGATACGCAGTATTTT.

The CDR3: CASSLAGVHEQFF. CDR3 coding DNA: TGTGCCAGCAGCTTGGCGGGGGTTCATGAGCAGTTCTTC. The chain uses TRBV5-4 and TRBJ2-1; a possible D gene is TRBD2 (6 bases). V was shortened by 0 bases and J by 8 bases, with 9 bases between the two germline ends. Per the germline V gene, CDR1 is SGHNT and CDR2 is YYREEE (reference sequence). This CDR3 has 13 residues. Together with reference TRBV5-4 and TRBJ2-1, the CDR3 gives the full variable domain: ETGVTQSPTHLIKTRGQQVTLRCSSQSGHNTVSWYQQALGQGPQFIFQYYREEENGRGNFPPRFSGLQFPNYSSELNVNALELDDSALYLCASSLAGVHEQFFGPGTRLTVL.

This chain uses TRBV5-1 with TRBJ2-5, with TRBD1 as a possible D gene (5 bases). Germline CDR1 and CDR2: SGHRS and YFSETQ. This CDR3 region has 16 residues. V dropped 0 bases and J dropped 5 bases, with 17 bases sitting between them. The CDR3 sequence: CASSLAVPRAGETQYF. In DNA, the CDR3 is TGCGCCAGCAGCTTGGCGGTTCCCAGGGCAGGGGAGACCCAGTACTTC.

The chain couples TRBV19 to TRBJ1-1; D is possibly TRBD1 (5 bases). CDR3 size: 13 residues. V shed 4 bases and J shed 2 bases, with 8 bases lying between them. Looked up from germline, CDR1 is LNHDA and CDR2 is SQIVND (reference sequence). The CDR3 region is CASSTDINTEAFF. The CDR3 bases are TGTGCCAGTAGTACGGACATAAACACTGAAGCTTTCTTT.

Only a few counts were recorded for this clone. The chain has TRBV30 and TRBJ1-5; D perhaps matches TRBD1 (5 bases). Looked up from germline, CDR1 is GTSNPN and CDR2 is SVGIG (reference sequence). The CDR3 loop spans 15 amino acids. The V end was cut by 3 bases, the J end by 2 bases, with 14 bases between. Written as DNA, the CDR3 is TGTGCCTGGAGACAAAGGGGAGTCGGCAATCAGCCCCAGCATTTT. As protein: CAWRQRGVGNQPQHF.

This chain joins TRBV30 and TRBJ2-1; TRBD2 agrees at 11 bases. Germline V lookup: CDR1 GTSNPN, CDR2 SVGIG (reference sequence). The CDR3 spans 16 residues. J gave up 3 bases and V 2 bases, and 6 bases lay outside the gene matches. CDR3: CAWSTGLADGYNEQFF. CDR3 coding DNA: TGTGCCTGGAGTACGGGACTAGCGGACGGCTACAATGAGCAGTTCTTC.

This clone has more than one count but fewer than ten. V usage is TRBV2 and J usage is TRBJ2-2; possibly TRBD2 for D (5 bases). The length of the CDR3 is 15 residues. Germline CDR1 reads SNHLY; CDR2 reads FYNNEI. Trimming cost V 2 bases and J 5 bases, with 12 bases left between them. CDR3 bases: TGTGCCAGCAGTGAATCCCAAAGGGAGACCGGGGAGCTGTTTTTT. This encodes CASSESQRETGELFF.

This clone was observed once. The chain carries TRBV7-7 and TRBJ2-5; possible D gene TRBD1, 5 bases. The germline CDR1 and CDR2 sequences are SSHAT and FNYEAQ (reference sequence). Between the trimmed V and J ends, which lost 5 bases and 3 bases, there was a span of 13 bases. The CDR3 totals 14 residues. DNA for the CDR3: TGTGCCAGCAGCCTCGGCAGGGCCGAAGAGACCCAGTACTTC. This encodes CASSLGRAEETQYF.

The chain carries TRBV29-1 and TRBJ2-5; 9 bases agree with TRBD1. This CDR3 contains 14 residues. V lost 4 bases and J lost 4; bases outside the gene matches: 7. The germline gives CDR1 SQVTM, CDR2 ANQGSEA. The CDR3: CSVVYGTGPETQYF. The CDR3 nucleotides are TGCAGCGTTGTATACGGGACAGGGCCAGAGACCCAGTACTTC. The full variable domain, rest sourced from reference TRBV29-1 and TRBJ2-5, is SAVISQKPSRDICQRGTSLTIQCQVDSQVTMMFWYRQQPGQSLTLIATANQGSEATYESGFVIDKFPISRPNLTFSTLTVSNMSPEDSSIYLCSVVYGTGPETQYFGPGTRLLVL.

This clone showed up just a few times. Distinct nucleotide sequences in the sample also encode this CDR3. The chain has TRBV20-1 and TRBJ2-5; TRBD2 agrees at 7 bases. This CDR3 has 11 amino acids. Germline lookup yields CDR1 DFQATT and CDR2 SNEGSKA (reference sequence). The trim removed 5 bases at V and 3 bases at J, leaving 0 bases unmatched. The CDR3, as DNA: TGCAGTGCTGCGGGGGAAGAGACCCAGTACTTC. It codes for CSAAGEETQYF.

The rearrangement links TRBV30 to TRBJ2-3; TRBD1 is a possible D gene (5 bases). The CDR3 totals 11 residues. Germline CDR1 and CDR2: GTSNPN and SVGIG (reference sequence). The germline V and J ends were trimmed by 0 bases and 10 bases, with 8 bases remaining between them. In DNA, the CDR3 is TGTGCCTGGAGTGTAAGGGGTCCGCAGTATTTT. Its translation: CAWSVRGPQYF. Combining the CDR3 with reference TRBV30 and TRBJ2-3 gives the whole variable domain SQTIHQWPATLVQPVGSPLSLECTVEGTSNPNLYWYRQAAGRGLQLLFYSVGIGQISSEVPQNLSASRPQDRQFILSSKKLLLSDSGFYLCAWSVRGPQYFGPGTRLTVL.

The CDR3 nucleotides read TGTGCCAGCAGCTCCGTAGCTTACAGGGGAAGTGGTCAAGAGACCCAGTACTTC. It codes for CASSSVAYRGSGQETQYF. The chain has TRBV7-2 and TRBJ2-5, with 7 bases fitting TRBD1. Per the germline V gene, CDR1 is SGHTA and CDR2 is FQGNSA. The CDR3 totals 18 residues. J gave up 2 bases and V 4 bases, and 16 bases lay outside the gene matches.

The chain couples TRBV2 to TRBJ2-3; perhaps TRBD2 as D (5 bases). Germline V gene lookup returns CDR1 SNHLY and CDR2 FYNNEI. The CDR3 is 16 amino acids. V lost 6 bases to trimming and J lost 0 bases, with 16 bases between them. In DNA, the CDR3 is TGTGCCAGCAGCGAAAATGGACTCTCGAGCACAGATACGCAGTATTTT. Translating it yields CASSENGLSSTDTQYF.

The rearrangement joins TRBV7-2 to TRBJ2-7; 8 bases align to TRBD1. The CDR3 covers 12 residues. Germline-derived CDR1 and CDR2 are SGHTA and FQGNSA. V lost 4 bases to trimming and J lost 6 bases; unmatched junction nucleotides: 2. This CDR3 is CASSWGTGEQYF. The CDR3 DNA sequence: TGTGCCAGCAGCTGGGGGACAGGCGAGCAGTACTTC.

In nucleotides, the CDR3 is TGTGCCTACTCCGGGACAGGTTTTAGCTACGAGCAGTACTTC. Amino acid sequence: CAYSGTGFSYEQYF. The V gene is TRBV30, the J gene TRBJ2-7; 8 nucleotides match TRBD1. CDR1 GTSNPN and CDR2 SVGIG come from the germline V gene (reference sequence). The CDR3 runs 14 residues. Trimming took 7 bases from V and 3 from J; bases not matched to a gene: 11.

This clone was counted once. The chain recombines TRBV15 with TRBJ2-3; 14 bases agree with TRBD2. The ends lost 4 bases at V and 4 bases at J; junction bases unmatched: 1. Germline V lookup: CDR1 LNHNV, CDR2 YYDKDF (reference sequence). The CDR3 runs to 15 residues. In nucleotides, the CDR3 is TGTGCCACCAGCAAGGGACTAGCGGGAGCAGATACGCAGTATTTT. Its protein is CATSKGLAGADTQYF.

The chain uses TRBV2 and TRBJ2-2; no clear D gene. The CDR3 extends over 14 amino acids. Germline lookup yields CDR1 SNHLY and CDR2 FYNNEI. V was cut by 7 bases and J by 6 bases, with 15 bases left in between. The CDR3 nucleotides read TGTGCCAGCACTGCGCGAAGCTTACCCGGGGAGCTGTTTTTT. The encoded protein is CASTARSLPGELFF.

The CDR3, as DNA: TGTGCCAGCAGCCGGGGACCGCACTCTGGGGCCAACGTCCTGACTTTC. Its translation: CASSRGPHSGANVLTF. The V and J genes are TRBV5-6 and TRBJ2-6, with D perhaps assigned TRBD1 or TRBD2 (5 bases each). V was pared by 4 bases and J by 0 bases, with 11 bases between. CDR1 is SGHDT and CDR2 is YYEEEE in the germline V gene. The CDR3 extends over 16 amino acids.

The chain employs TRBV4-2 and TRBJ2-1; 12 bases map to TRBD2. V lost 1 base to trimming and J lost 6 bases; unmatched junction nucleotides: 7. This CDR3 spans 17 amino acids. Germline-derived CDR1 and CDR2 are LGHNA and YNFKEQ. CDR3 in DNA: TGTGCCAGCAGCCAAGGAGCCAGGACTAGCGGGACCAATGAGCAGTTCTTC. Translating it yields CASSQGARTSGTNEQFF.

The chain carries TRBV14 and TRBJ1-2; D is unresolved. The germline gives CDR1 SGHDN, CDR2 FVKESK. The CDR3 covers 16 residues. Trimming pared 2 bases from V and 4 bases from J, leaving 17 bases between. CDR3: CASSQIRGQQPYGYTF. The CDR3 DNA reads as TGTGCCAGCAGCCAAATTAGAGGGCAGCAACCCTATGGCTACACCTTC.

The genes are TRBV6-6 and TRBJ2-1; TRBD1 matches 7 bases. This CDR3 contains 15 residues. Looked up from germline, CDR1 is MNHNY and CDR2 is SVGAGI (reference sequence). The J segment lost 7 bases and the V segment lost 3 bases, leaving 9 bases of the junction unmatched. CDR3 nucleotides: TGTGCCAGCAGTTATATTCCGGGACAGCGTAATGAGCAGTTCTTC. This sequence encodes CASSYIPGQRNEQFF.

The chain combines TRBV28 with TRBJ2-6; D unresolved. The V and J ends lost 3 bases and 2 bases respectively, with 2 bases between them. This CDR3 has 13 residues. CDR1 is MDHEN and CDR2 is SYDVKM in the germline V gene. The CDR3 loop reads CASSFPGANVLTF. The CDR3 nucleotides are TGTGCCAGCAGTTTTCCTGGGGCCAACGTCCTGACTTTC.

This chain uses TRBV29-1 with TRBJ2-5, with D possibly TRBD1 on 6 matching bases. The CDR3 runs 13 residues. Germline CDR1 is SQVTM and CDR2 is ANQGSEA. Trimming took 4 bases from V and 5 from J, leaving 14 bases between them. DNA for the CDR3: TGCAGCGTTGGTTACAGGGCCGGTGAGACCCAGTACTTC. Residues: CSVGYRAGETQYF.

This clone was detected only a few times. J is TRBJ2-3 and V is TRBV29-1, with 7 bases fitting TRBD1. Germline V gene data show CDR1 as SQVTM and CDR2 as ANQGSEA. The trim removed 3 bases at V and 4 bases at J, leaving 7 bases unmatched. The CDR3 loop spans 14 amino acids. The CDR3 bases are TGCAGCGTTGAGGACAGGAGTGAGGCAGATACGCAGTATTTT. This translates into CSVEDRSEADTQYF.

The chain uses TRBV5-1 and TRBJ2-7; no clear D gene. V shed 0 bases and J shed 6 bases, with 10 bases lying between them. This CDR3 comprises 13 residues. The germline V gene has CDR1 SGHRS and CDR2 YFSETQ. The CDR3 DNA reads as TGCGCCAGCAGCTTGGAAACGCGCTCCGAGCAGTACTTC. Residues: CASSLETRSEQYF.

This chain joins TRBV7-9 and TRBJ2-1, with 9 bases that match TRBD2. Per germline, CDR1 SEHNR and CDR2 FQNEAQ (reference sequence). The CDR3 runs to 15 residues. The ends lost 2 bases at V and 7 bases at J; junction bases unmatched: 6. CDR3 sequence: CASSLIAGERNEQFF. The CDR3 DNA reads as TGTGCCAGCAGCTTAATAGCGGGAGAAAGGAATGAGCAGTTCTTC.